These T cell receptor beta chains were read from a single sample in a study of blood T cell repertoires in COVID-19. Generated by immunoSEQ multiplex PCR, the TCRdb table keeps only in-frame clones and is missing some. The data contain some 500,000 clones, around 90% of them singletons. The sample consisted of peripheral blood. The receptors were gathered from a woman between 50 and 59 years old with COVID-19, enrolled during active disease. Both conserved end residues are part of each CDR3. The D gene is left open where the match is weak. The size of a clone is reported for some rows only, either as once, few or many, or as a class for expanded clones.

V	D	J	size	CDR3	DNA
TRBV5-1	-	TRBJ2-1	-	CASSFQGEEMIF	TGCGCCAGCAGCTTTCAAGGGGAAGAGATGATCTTC
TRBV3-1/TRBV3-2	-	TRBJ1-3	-	CAARKEAGNTIYF	TGTGCGGCACGTAAAGAAGCTGGAAACACCATATATTTT
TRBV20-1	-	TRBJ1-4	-	CSAERGEKLFF	TGCAGTGCCGAGAGAGGGGAAAAACTGTTTTTT
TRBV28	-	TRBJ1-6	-	CASRTSPGGNNSPLHF	TGTGCCAGCAGGACCTCCCCCGGGGGGAATAATTCACCCCTCCACTTT
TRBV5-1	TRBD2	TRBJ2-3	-	CASSSLPAGGFAGNTQYF	TGCGCCAGCAGCTCCCTCCCTGCGGGGGGATTCGCCGGGAATACGCAGTATTTT
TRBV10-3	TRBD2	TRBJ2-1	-	CAIGGLGNEQFF	TGTGCCATCGGGGGACTAGGGAATGAGCAGTTCTTC
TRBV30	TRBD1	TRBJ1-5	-	CAWSWAQGALYSNQPQHF	TGTGCCTGGAGTTGGGCACAGGGGGCCCTATATAGCAATCAGCCCCAGCATTTT
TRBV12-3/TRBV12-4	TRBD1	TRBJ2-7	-	CASRKTGDEQYF	TGTGCCAGCAGGAAGACAGGGGACGAGCAGTACTTC
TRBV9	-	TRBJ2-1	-	CASSLGAASYNEQFF	TGTGCCAGCAGCCTTGGGGCCGCCTCCTACAATGAGCAGTTCTTC
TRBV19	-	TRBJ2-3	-	CASSIVGGHVADTQYF	TGTGCCAGTAGTATCGTGGGGGGGCATGTGGCAGATACGCAGTATTTT
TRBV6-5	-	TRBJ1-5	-	CASSFTGNSNQPQHF	TGTGCCAGCAGTTTTACAGGGAATAGCAATCAGCCCCAGCATTTT
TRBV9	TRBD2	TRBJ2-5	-	CASSVGGGRSQETQYF	TGTGCCAGCAGTGTAGGCGGGGGACGAAGTCAAGAGACCCAGTACTTC
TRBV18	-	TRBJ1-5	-	CASSPGTGRPQHF	TGTGCCAGCTCACCGGGCACGGGAAGGCCCCAGCATTTT
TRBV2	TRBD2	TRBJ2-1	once	CASSPPLAEASNEQFF	TGTGCCAGCAGTCCCCCGCTAGCGGAGGCTTCCAATGAGCAGTTCTTC
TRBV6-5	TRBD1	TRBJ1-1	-	CASIPGQMNTEAFF	TGTGCCAGCATTCCGGGACAGATGAACACTGAAGCTTTCTTT
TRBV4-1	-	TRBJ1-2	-	CASSPVPGGNYGYTF	TGCGCCAGCAGCCCGGTCCCGGGGGGAAACTATGGCTACACCTTC
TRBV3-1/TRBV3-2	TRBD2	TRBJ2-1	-	CASSQASGGNEQFF	TGTGCCAGCAGCCAAGCCAGCGGGGGGAATGAGCAGTTCTTC
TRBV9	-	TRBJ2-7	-	CASSSVGGGQYF	TGTGCCAGCAGCTCAGTGGGTGGAGGGCAGTACTTC
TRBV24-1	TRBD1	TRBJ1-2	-	CATSDRTGGDGYTF	TGTGCCACCAGTGATCGGACAGGGGGGGATGGCTACACCTTC
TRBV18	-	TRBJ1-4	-	CASSSHGRVPNEKLFF	TGTGCCAGCTCATCACATGGCAGGGTCCCTAATGAAAAACTGTTTTTT
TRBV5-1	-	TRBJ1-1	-	CASSLEGEYTEAFF	TGCGCCAGCAGCTTGGAGGGGGAGTACACTGAAGCTTTCTTT
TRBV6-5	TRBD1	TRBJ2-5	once	CASTNTGTGDPQYF	TGTGCCAGCACTAATACCGGGACAGGGGATCCCCAGTACTTC
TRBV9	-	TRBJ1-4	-	CASSVEVRPDEKLFF	TGTGCCAGCAGCGTAGAGGTCAGGCCTGATGAAAAACTGTTTTTT
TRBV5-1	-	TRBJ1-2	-	CASSLQPANYGYTF	TGCGCCAGCAGCTTACAGCCTGCTAACTATGGCTACACCTTC